This note documents a single T cell receptor (beta chain) sequence. The data are from a study of Ad26.COV2.S vaccination and SARS-CoV-2 variants. Method: immunoSEQ multiplex PCR; TCRdb's copy keeps in-frame clones and lacks some. The sample shows about 140,000 clones, about nine tenths of them seen only once. This CDR3 is 16 amino acids long. Trimming cost V 6 bases and J 4 bases; bases outside gene matches: 12. Germline V gene lookup returns CDR1 SEHNR and CDR2 FQNEAQ (reference sequence). The rearrangement joins TRBV7-9 to TRBJ1-5; 7 nucleotides line up with TRBD1. Here the sequenced sample was peripheral blood, taken after recovery from COVID-19. The origin of this receptor is a human donor who had recovered from COVID-19. CDR3 residues: CASSKDQGQKNQPQHF. CDR3 DNA: TGTGCCAGCAGTAAAGACCAGGGACAGAAAAATCAGCCCCAGCATTTT.